The rows below give T cell receptor beta chains drawn from one sample of a study of vaccination and CD4 T cells after COVID-19. Antigens of these TCRs are unknown. TCRdb itself ran the PCR reads through MiXCR, one entry per CDR3 protein. This table has around 2,700 distinct CDR3 sequences, around 35% appearing once. The sequenced sample consisted of CD4+ T cells from blood, cultured in vitro. The receptors here all came from a human donor who had recovered from COVID-19. Each CDR3 is given with its conserved first and last residue.

v_gene,CDR3aa
TRBV5-1,CASSLDQDAEAFF
TRBV19,CASSIDRRRGGRGDTQYF
TRBV6-1,CASSEEARRNSPLHF
TRBV3-1,CASSHKSGQGSSPLHF
TRBV2,CASSADRGRHGYTF
TRBV6-5,CASSYRDGATNEKLFF
TRBV11-2,CASSLPGGTQYF
TRBV2,CASSEGADQPQHF
TRBV5-6,CASSRAGGEKLFF
TRBV6-1,CASRRNTEAFF
TRBV19,CASSILGRPPAAEAFF
TRBV7-8,CASSLAEGLSYEQYF
TRBV6-5,CASSYGGTEAFF
TRBV10-3,CAISDISDEQYF
TRBV6-5,CASSFRQGSVEAFF
TRBV2,CASSGAGGRTQYF
TRBV19,CASSTRTEAFF
TRBV30,CAWSRRLHEKLFF
TRBV7-2,CASSLEQGYDGELFF
TRBV2,CASSEGWAYSGGYTQYF
TRBV6-1,CASGPLQRISAEAFF
TRBV2,CASSEAWQVETQYF
TRBV6-1,CASSLRIDIKETQYF
TRBV10-1,CASSESRDQPQHF
TRBV20-1,CSAAGRDPDTQYF
TRBV5-1,CASSLVPLSSGGEETQYF
TRBV12-3/TRBV12-4,CASSPTPPGSGGYTF
TRBV6-1,CASRFTSGSSTDTQYF
TRBV6-5,CASQLSRGNYEQYF
TRBV5-1,CASSLGSRGPIVTEAFF
TRBV6-4,CASSDSLSTEAFF
TRBV6-4,CASSPEGGNTEAFF
TRBV5-1,CASSPGLANTGELFF
TRBV3-1,CASSLIPGQANSPLHF
TRBV12-3/TRBV12-4,CASSLGEPVGELFF
TRBV20-1,CSAFGTSGGAGTDTQYF
TRBV20-1,CSAFLRLAGDNEQFF
TRBV4-1,CASSPRTGGTGELFF
TRBV12-3/TRBV12-4,CASSQGGSGNTIYF
TRBV4-2,CASSRSSGGDYEQYF
TRBV11-3,CASSLNLRNEQFF
TRBV30,CAWRPQGRSNQPQHF
TRBV20-1,CSAYPASGGTSYNEQFF
TRBV20-1,CSALSGTGVTDTQYF
TRBV2,CASRQQGRTGELFF
TRBV11-2,CASRVGLAEGNEQFF
TRBV5-4,CASSFGRGDSNTEAFF
TRBV6-1,CASSKGYGYTF
TRBV19,CASMTPGLGPQSYNEQFF
TRBV11-3,CASSLGQKDSPLHF
TRBV18,CASSPQGRHYGYTF
TRBV14,CASSQDRVGNYGYTF
TRBV7-3,CASSYDLSGANVLTF
TRBV12-3/TRBV12-4,CASSLGRIQPQHF
TRBV6-1,CASSLQGLNSPLHF
TRBV30,CARREGQFNSPLHF